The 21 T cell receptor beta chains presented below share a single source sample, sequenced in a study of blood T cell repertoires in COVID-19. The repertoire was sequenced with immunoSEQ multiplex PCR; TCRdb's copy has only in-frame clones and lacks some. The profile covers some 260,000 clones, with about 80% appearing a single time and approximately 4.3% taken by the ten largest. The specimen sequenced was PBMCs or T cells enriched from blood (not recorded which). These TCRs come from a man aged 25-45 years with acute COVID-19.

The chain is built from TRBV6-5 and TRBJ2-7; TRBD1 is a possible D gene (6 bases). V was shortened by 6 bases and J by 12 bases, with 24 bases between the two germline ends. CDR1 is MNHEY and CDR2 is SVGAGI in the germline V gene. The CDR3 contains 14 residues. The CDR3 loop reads CASRANAKTGPLYV. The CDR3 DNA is TGTGCCAGCAGAGCTAATGCTAAGACAGGTCCATTGTACGTC.

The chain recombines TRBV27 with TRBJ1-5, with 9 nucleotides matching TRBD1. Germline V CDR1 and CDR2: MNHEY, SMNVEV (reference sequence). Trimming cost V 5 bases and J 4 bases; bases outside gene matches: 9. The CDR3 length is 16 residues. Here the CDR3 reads CASSMGTGTGNQPQHF. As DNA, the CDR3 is TGTGCCAGCAGTATGGGGACAGGGACGGGTAATCAGCCCCAGCATTTT.

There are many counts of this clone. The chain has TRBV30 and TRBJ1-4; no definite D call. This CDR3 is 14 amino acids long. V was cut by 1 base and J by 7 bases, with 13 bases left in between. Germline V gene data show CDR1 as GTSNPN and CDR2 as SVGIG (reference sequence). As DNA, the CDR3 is TGTGCCTGGAGTGAGCGGGTTGAGATTGAAAAACTGTTTTTT. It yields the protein CAWSERVEIEKLFF.

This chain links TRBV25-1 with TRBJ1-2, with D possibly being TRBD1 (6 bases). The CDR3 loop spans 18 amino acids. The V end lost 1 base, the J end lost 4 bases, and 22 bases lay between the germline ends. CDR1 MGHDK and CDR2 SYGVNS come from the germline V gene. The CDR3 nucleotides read TGTGCCAGCAGTGAATTAGGGCAGGGGATATCGAGTTCCTATGGCTACACCTTC. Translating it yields CASSELGQGISSSYGYTF.

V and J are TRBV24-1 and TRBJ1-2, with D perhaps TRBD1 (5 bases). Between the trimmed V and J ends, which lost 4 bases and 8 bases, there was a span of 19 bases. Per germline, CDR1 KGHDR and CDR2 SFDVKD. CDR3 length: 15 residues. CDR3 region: CATSDPLGQGGGYTF. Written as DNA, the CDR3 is TGTGCCACCAGTGACCCCCTCGGGCAGGGTGGAGGCTACACCTTC.

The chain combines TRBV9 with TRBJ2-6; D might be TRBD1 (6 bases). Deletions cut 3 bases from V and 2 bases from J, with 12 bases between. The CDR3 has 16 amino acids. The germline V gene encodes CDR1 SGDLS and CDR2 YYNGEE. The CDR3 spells CASSASYRAGANVLTF. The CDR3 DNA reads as TGTGCCAGCAGCGCGTCTTACAGGGCTGGGGCCAACGTCCTGACTTTC.

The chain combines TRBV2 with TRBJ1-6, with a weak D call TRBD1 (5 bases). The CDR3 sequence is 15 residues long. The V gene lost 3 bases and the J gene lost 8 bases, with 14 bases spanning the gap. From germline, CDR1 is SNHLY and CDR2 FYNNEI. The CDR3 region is CASSDGHTFDSPLHF. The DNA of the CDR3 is TGTGCCAGCAGTGATGGACACACTTTTGATTCACCCCTCCACTTT.

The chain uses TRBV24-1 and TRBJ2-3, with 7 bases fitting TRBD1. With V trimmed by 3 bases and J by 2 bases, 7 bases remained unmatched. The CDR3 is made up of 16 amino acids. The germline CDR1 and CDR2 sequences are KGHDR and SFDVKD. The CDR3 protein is CATSDPGTDFTDTQYF. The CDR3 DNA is TGTGCCACCAGTGATCCAGGGACAGACTTCACAGATACGCAGTATTTT.

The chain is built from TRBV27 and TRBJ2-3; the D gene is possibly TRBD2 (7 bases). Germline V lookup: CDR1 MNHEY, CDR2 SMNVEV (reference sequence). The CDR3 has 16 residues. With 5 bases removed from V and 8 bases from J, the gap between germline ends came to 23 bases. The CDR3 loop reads CASSRRDGGLSGTQYF. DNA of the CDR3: TGTGCCAGCAGTAGGAGGGACGGGGGGCTTTCGGGTACGCAGTATTTT.

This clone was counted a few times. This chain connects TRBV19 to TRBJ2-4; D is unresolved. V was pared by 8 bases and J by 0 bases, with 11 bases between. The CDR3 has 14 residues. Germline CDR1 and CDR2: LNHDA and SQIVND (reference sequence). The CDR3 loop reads CASGGVLAKNIQYF. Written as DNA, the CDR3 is TGTGCCAGTGGCGGCGTTCTAGCCAAAAACATTCAGTACTTC.

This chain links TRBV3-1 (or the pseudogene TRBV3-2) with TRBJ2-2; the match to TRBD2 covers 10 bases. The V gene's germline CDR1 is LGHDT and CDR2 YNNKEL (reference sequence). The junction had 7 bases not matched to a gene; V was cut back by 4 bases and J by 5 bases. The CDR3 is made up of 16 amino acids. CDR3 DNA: TGTGCCAGCAGCCGGGGGCTAGCGGGAGTTACCGGGGAGCTGTTTTTT. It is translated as CASSRGLAGVTGELFF.

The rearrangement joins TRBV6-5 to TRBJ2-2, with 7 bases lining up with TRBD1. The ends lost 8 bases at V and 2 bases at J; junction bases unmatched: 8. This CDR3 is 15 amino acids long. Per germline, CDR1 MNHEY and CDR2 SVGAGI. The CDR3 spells CASSTGTVNTGELFF. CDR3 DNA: TGTGCCAGCTCAACCGGGACAGTTAACACCGGGGAGCTGTTTTTT.

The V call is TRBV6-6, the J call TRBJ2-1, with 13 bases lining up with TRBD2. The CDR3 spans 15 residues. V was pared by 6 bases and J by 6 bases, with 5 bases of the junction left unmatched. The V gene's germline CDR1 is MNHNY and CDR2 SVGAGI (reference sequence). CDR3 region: CASRKGTSGTNEQFF. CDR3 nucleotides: TGTGCCAGCAGGAAGGGGACTAGCGGGACCAATGAGCAGTTCTTC.

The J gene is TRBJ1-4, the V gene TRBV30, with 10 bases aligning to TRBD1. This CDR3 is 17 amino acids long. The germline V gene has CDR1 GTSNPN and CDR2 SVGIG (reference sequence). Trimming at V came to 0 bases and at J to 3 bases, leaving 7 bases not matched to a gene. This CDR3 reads CAWSVRDRGGPNEKLFF. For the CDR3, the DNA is TGTGCCTGGAGTGTACGGGACAGGGGAGGACCTAATGAAAAACTGTTTTTT. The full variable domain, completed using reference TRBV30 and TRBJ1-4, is SQTIHQWPATLVQPVGSPLSLECTVEGTSNPNLYWYRQAAGRGLQLLFYSVGIGQISSEVPQNLSASRPQDRQFILSSKKLLLSDSGFYLCAWSVRDRGGPNEKLFFGSGTQLSVL.

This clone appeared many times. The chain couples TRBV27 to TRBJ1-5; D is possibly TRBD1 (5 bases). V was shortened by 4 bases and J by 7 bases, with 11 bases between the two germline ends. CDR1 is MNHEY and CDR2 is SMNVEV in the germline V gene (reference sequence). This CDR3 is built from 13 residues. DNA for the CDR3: TGTGCCAGCAGTTCTCAGGGTAGGCAGCCCCAGCATTTT. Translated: CASSSQGRQPQHF.

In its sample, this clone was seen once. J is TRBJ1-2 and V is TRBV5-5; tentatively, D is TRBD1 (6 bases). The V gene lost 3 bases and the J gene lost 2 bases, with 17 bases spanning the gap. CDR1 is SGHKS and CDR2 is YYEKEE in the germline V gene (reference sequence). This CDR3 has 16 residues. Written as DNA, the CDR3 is TGTGCCAGCAGCTGGACAGCCGGACAGAAAAACTATGGCTACACCTTC. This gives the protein CASSWTAGQKNYGYTF.

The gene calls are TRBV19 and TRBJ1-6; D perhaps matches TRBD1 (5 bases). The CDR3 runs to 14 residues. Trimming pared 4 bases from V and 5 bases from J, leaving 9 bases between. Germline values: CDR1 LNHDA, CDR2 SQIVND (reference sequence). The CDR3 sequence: CASSSAGHNSPLHF. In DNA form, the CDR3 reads TGTGCCAGTAGTAGTGCAGGGCATAATTCACCCCTCCACTTT.

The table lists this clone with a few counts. CDR3 residues: CATSREAAQETQYF. The CDR3, as DNA: TGTGCCACCAGCAGAGAAGCGGCCCAAGAGACCCAGTACTTC. The V call is TRBV15, the J call TRBJ2-5; a possible D gene is TRBD2 (5 bases). The CDR3 is 14 residues long. Germline-derived CDR1 and CDR2 are LNHNV and YYDKDF (reference sequence). Trimming removed 0 bases from V and 1 base from J, with 6 bases in between.

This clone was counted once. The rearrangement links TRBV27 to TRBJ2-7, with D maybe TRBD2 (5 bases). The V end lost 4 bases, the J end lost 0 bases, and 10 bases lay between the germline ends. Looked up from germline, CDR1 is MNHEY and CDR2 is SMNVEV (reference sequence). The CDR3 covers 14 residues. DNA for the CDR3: TGTGCCAGCAGTTGGAGCGGTAGCTCCTACGAGCAGTACGTC. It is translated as CASSWSGSSYEQYV.

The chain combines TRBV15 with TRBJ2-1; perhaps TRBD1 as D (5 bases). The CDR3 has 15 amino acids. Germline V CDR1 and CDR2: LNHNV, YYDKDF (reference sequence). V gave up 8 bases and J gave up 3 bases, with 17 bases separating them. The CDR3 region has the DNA TGTGCCACCGCACAGGACCGCGGCAGCTACAATGAGCAGTTCTTC. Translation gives CATAQDRGSYNEQFF. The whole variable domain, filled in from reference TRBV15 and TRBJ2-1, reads DAMVIQNPRYQVTQFGKPVTLSCSQTLNHNVMYWYQQKSSQAPKLLFHYYDKDFNNEADTPDNFQSRRPNTSFCFLDIRSPGLGDTAMYLCATAQDRGSYNEQFFGPGTRLTVL.

Written as DNA, the CDR3 is TGTGCCAGCAGTGAACAGAACACTGAAGCTTTCTTT. Its translation is CASSEQNTEAFF. The chain uses TRBV6-1 and TRBJ1-1, with D hard to call. CDR1 and CDR2 (germline): MNHNS, SASEGT. V lost 2 bases and J 1 base, leaving 2 bases between the germline ends. The CDR3 is 12 amino acids.